This is a list of T cell receptor beta chains from one sample in a study of graft-versus-host responses after intestinal transplantation. The data were produced by immunoSEQ multiplex PCR, yet TCRdb's version contains in-frame clones alone and is incomplete. The profile shows tens of thousands of clones, roughly four fifths of them singletons. These receptors have no identified antigens. This specimen was unstimulated CD8+ T cells sorted from spleen or lymph node cells, taken before intestinal transplant. These receptors were collected from a human donor who received an intestinal transplant. The CDR3 runs from the conserved cysteine through the conserved F or W. D genes are given only for firm matches. A clone size is listed for some rows: how often the clone was seen (once, few, many), or a class if it is expanded.

abundance: -
v_gene: TRBV27
j_gene: TRBJ2-3
d_gene: TRBD2
CDR3nt: TGTGCCAGCAGCGGACTAGAGCGTTCAGATACGCAGTATTTT
CDR3aa: CASSGLERSDTQYF

abundance: -
v_gene: TRBV2
j_gene: TRBJ2-2
d_gene: TRBD2
CDR3nt: TGTGCCAGCAGGGTTGGCGGGGGGGCCTTCGGCGGGGAGCTGTTTTTT
CDR3aa: CASRVGGGAFGGELFF

abundance: -
v_gene: TRBV5-1
j_gene: TRBJ1-4
d_gene: -
CDR3nt: TGCGCCAGCAGCTTGGGTGGAGCAACTAATGAAAAACTGTTTTTT
CDR3aa: CASSLGGATNEKLFF

abundance: once
v_gene: TRBV4-1
j_gene: TRBJ2-1
d_gene: TRBD2
CDR3nt: TGCGCCAGCAGCCAAGCTGCTAGCGGGAATGAGCAGTTCTTC
CDR3aa: CASSQAASGNEQFF

abundance: -
v_gene: TRBV28
j_gene: TRBJ2-5
d_gene: TRBD1
CDR3nt: TGTGCCAGCAGTTTGGACAGGGGAGGGGAGACCCAGTACTTC
CDR3aa: CASSLDRGGETQYF

abundance: -
v_gene: TRBV27
j_gene: TRBJ1-1
d_gene: -
CDR3nt: TGTGCCAGCAGTGTGGGGGGGGGCACTGAAGCTTTCTTT
CDR3aa: CASSVGGGTEAFF

abundance: -
v_gene: TRBV4-1
j_gene: TRBJ2-7
d_gene: TRBD2
CDR3nt: TGCGCCAGCAGCCCTTTCTCTAGCGGGAGGCTTAACGAGCAGTACTTC
CDR3aa: CASSPFSSGRLNEQYF

abundance: -
v_gene: TRBV6-6
j_gene: TRBJ2-2
d_gene: TRBD2
CDR3nt: TGTGCCAGCAGCATCGGACTAGCGGTGAACACCGGGGAGCTGTTTTTT
CDR3aa: CASSIGLAVNTGELFF

abundance: -
v_gene: TRBV2
j_gene: TRBJ2-5
d_gene: -
CDR3nt: TGTGCCAGCAGTGAAGCGCTTCCGGGGATGGAAGAGACCCAGTACTTC
CDR3aa: CASSEALPGMEETQYF

abundance: -
v_gene: TRBV19
j_gene: TRBJ2-1
d_gene: TRBD2
CDR3nt: TGTGCCAGTAGGTTAGCGGGAGACCGTTACAATGAGCAGTTCTTC
CDR3aa: CASRLAGDRYNEQFF

abundance: -
v_gene: TRBV2
j_gene: TRBJ2-7
d_gene: -
CDR3nt: TGTGCCAGCAGTGACACGGTGGCGGGGGCAGTGTACGAGCAGTACTTC
CDR3aa: CASSDTVAGAVYEQYF

abundance: -
v_gene: TRBV15
j_gene: TRBJ1-1
d_gene: TRBD1
CDR3nt: TGTGCCACCAGCAGTGACAGGGAGGCTTACACTGAAGCTTTCTTT
CDR3aa: CATSSDREAYTEAFF

abundance: -
v_gene: TRBV28
j_gene: TRBJ2-7
d_gene: TRBD1
CDR3nt: TGTGCCAGCAGTTCGAGAAGACAGGGCCCCTACGAGCAGTACTTC
CDR3aa: CASSSRRQGPYEQYF

abundance: -
v_gene: TRBV14
j_gene: TRBJ2-7
d_gene: -
CDR3nt: TGTGCCAGCAGCCTCTCTCGGGGAAACTCCTACGAGCAGTACTTC
CDR3aa: CASSLSRGNSYEQYF

abundance: once
v_gene: TRBV2
j_gene: TRBJ1-2
d_gene: TRBD1
CDR3nt: TGTGCCAGCAGTGAAGAGGGGGCAGATGGCTACACCTTC
CDR3aa: CASSEEGADGYTF

abundance: -
v_gene: TRBV19
j_gene: TRBJ2-1
d_gene: TRBD2
CDR3nt: TGTGCCAGTAGTGTACTAGCGGGAGGGGTCAATGAGCAGTTCTTC
CDR3aa: CASSVLAGGVNEQFF

abundance: -
v_gene: TRBV6-4
j_gene: TRBJ2-3
d_gene: TRBD2
CDR3nt: TGTGCCAGCAGTGTGGAGCGGGGGTCAACAGATACGCAGTATTTT
CDR3aa: CASSVERGSTDTQYF

abundance: once
v_gene: TRBV15
j_gene: TRBJ2-3
d_gene: TRBD2
CDR3nt: TGTGCCACCAGCCCCGGGACTAGCCCCCCAGATACGCAGTATTTT
CDR3aa: CATSPGTSPPDTQYF

abundance: -
v_gene: TRBV7-9
j_gene: TRBJ1-2
d_gene: TRBD1
CDR3nt: TGTGCCAGCAGACAGGGGGAGGACTATGGCTACACCTTC
CDR3aa: CASRQGEDYGYTF

abundance: -
v_gene: TRBV7-6
j_gene: TRBJ2-1
d_gene: TRBD2
CDR3nt: TGTGCCAGCAGCTTTTATTCGGGCGGGGGGCCCTACAATGAGCAGTTCTTC
CDR3aa: CASSFYSGGGPYNEQFF

abundance: -
v_gene: TRBV21-1
j_gene: TRBJ1-3
d_gene: -
CDR3nt: TGTGCCAGCAGCAAAGGAAAGGGGCCCTCTGGAAACACCATATATTTT
CDR3aa: CASSKGKGPSGNTIYF

abundance: -
v_gene: TRBV7-2
j_gene: TRBJ2-1
d_gene: -
CDR3nt: TGTGCCAGCAGCTTCGCGGGATCAGCCTACAATGAGCAGTTCTTC
CDR3aa: CASSFAGSAYNEQFF

abundance: -
v_gene: TRBV5-4
j_gene: TRBJ2-7
d_gene: -
CDR3nt: TGTGCCAGCAGCTTCCCAGGGGCCCAGGTGTGGGAGCAGTACTTC
CDR3aa: CASSFPGAQVWEQYF

abundance: -
v_gene: TRBV5-1
j_gene: TRBJ2-7
d_gene: -
CDR3nt: TGCGCCAGCAGCATGTACAGGGACGAGCAGTACTTC
CDR3aa: CASSMYRDEQYF

abundance: -
v_gene: TRBV7-8
j_gene: TRBJ1-6
d_gene: TRBD1
CDR3nt: TGTGCCAGCAGCCCAAGAGGACAGGGCTCCTATAATTCACCCCTCCACTTT
CDR3aa: CASSPRGQGSYNSPLHF

abundance: -
v_gene: TRBV4-1
j_gene: TRBJ2-7
d_gene: TRBD2
CDR3nt: TGCGCCAGCAGCCAGGTCCTAGCGGGCTACGAGCAGTACTTC
CDR3aa: CASSQVLAGYEQYF

abundance: -
v_gene: TRBV27
j_gene: TRBJ1-5
d_gene: -
CDR3nt: TGTGCCAGTAGCTCTTTTCAGGGAAGTCAGCCCCAGCATTTT
CDR3aa: CASSSFQGSQPQHF

abundance: -
v_gene: TRBV15
j_gene: TRBJ1-1
d_gene: -
CDR3nt: TGTGCCACCAGCCCCATGAACACTGAAGCTTTCTTT
CDR3aa: CATSPMNTEAFF

abundance: -
v_gene: TRBV6-5
j_gene: TRBJ2-7
d_gene: -
CDR3nt: TGTGCCAGCAGTTACTCGATTCAGGGGCTCTACGAGCAGTACTTC
CDR3aa: CASSYSIQGLYEQYF

abundance: -
v_gene: TRBV4-1
j_gene: TRBJ2-1
d_gene: TRBD1
CDR3nt: TGCGCCAGCAGCCCTAACACAGGGGATGAGCAGTTCTTC
CDR3aa: CASSPNTGDEQFF

abundance: -
v_gene: TRBV5-1
j_gene: TRBJ1-1
d_gene: -
CDR3nt: -
CDR3aa: CASSWGDGANTEAFF

abundance: -
v_gene: TRBV7-6
j_gene: TRBJ2-1
d_gene: TRBD2
CDR3nt: TGTGCCAGCAGCTTACGTAGCGGGAGGCCTGGGGATGAGCAGTTCTTC
CDR3aa: CASSLRSGRPGDEQFF

abundance: few
v_gene: TRBV10-3
j_gene: TRBJ2-1
d_gene: TRBD1
CDR3nt: TGTGCCAGCACCTCCGGGACAGGGGATTTAGTTGAGCAGTTCTTC
CDR3aa: CASTSGTGDLVEQFF

abundance: -
v_gene: TRBV6-1
j_gene: TRBJ2-3
d_gene: TRBD2
CDR3nt: TGTGCCAGCAGTGAAGAACTAGCGGGGAGCACAGATACGCAGTATTTT
CDR3aa: CASSEELAGSTDTQYF